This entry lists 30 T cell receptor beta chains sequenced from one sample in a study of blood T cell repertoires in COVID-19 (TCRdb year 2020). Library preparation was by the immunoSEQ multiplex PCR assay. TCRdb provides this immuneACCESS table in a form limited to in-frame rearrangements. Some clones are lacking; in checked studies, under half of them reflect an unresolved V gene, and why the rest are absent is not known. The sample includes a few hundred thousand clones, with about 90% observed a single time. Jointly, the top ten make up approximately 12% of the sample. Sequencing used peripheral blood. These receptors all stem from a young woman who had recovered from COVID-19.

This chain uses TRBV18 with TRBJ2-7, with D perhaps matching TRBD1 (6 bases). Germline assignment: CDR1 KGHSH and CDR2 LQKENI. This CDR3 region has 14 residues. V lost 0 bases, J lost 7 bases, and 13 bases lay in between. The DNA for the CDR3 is TGTGCCAGCTCACCACCGTCCAGGGGTGGGGAGCAGTACTTC. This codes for CASSPPSRGGEQYF.

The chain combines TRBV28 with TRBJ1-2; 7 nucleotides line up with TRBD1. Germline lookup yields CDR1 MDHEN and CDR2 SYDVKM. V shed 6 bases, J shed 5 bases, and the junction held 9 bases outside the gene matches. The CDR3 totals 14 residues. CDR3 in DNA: TGTGCCAGCAGCGCCTCCGCCAGGGGGTATGGCTACACCTTC. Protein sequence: CASSASARGYGYTF.

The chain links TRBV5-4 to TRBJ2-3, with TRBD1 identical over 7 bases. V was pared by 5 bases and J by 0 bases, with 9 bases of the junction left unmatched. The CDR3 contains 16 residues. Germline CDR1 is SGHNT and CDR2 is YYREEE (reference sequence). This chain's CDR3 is CASSSREGASTDTQYF. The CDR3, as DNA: TGTGCCAGCAGTTCCCGAGAGGGGGCTAGCACAGATACGCAGTATTTT.

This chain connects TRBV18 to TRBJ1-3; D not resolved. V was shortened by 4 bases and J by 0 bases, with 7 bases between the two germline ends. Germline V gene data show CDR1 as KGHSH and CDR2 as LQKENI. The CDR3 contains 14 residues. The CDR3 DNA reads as TGTGCCAGCTCACTGACAAACTCTGGAAACACCATATATTTT. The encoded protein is CASSLTNSGNTIYF.

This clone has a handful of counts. The CDR3 protein is CASSRSGSIGNEQFF. In nucleotides, the CDR3 is TGTGCCAGCAGCCGTAGCGGGAGCATCGGGAATGAGCAGTTCTTC. V gene TRBV7-3 combines with J gene TRBJ2-1, with 9 nucleotides matching TRBD2. Germline V gives CDR1 SGHTA, CDR2 FQGTGA. The CDR3 consists of 15 residues. The trim removed 5 bases at V and 7 bases at J, leaving 9 bases unmatched.

Here the CDR3 DNA reads TGCGCCAGCAGCTTCTCAGCGGGAGGGCCTCCAGATACGCAGTATTTT. It specifies CASSFSAGGPPDTQYF. The J gene is TRBJ2-3, the V gene TRBV5-1; 10 bases map to TRBD2. The germline V gene has CDR1 SGHRS and CDR2 YFSETQ. The V gene end was trimmed by 2 bases and the J gene end by 4 bases; junction bases not matched to a gene: 7. CDR3 length: 16 amino acids. The whole variable domain, filled in from reference TRBV5-1 and TRBJ2-3, reads KAGVTQTPRYLIKTRGQQVTLSCSPISGHRSVSWYQQTPGQGLQFLFEYFSETQRNKGNFPGRFSGRQFSNSRSEMNVSTLELGDSALYLCASSFSAGGPPDTQYFGPGTRLTVL.

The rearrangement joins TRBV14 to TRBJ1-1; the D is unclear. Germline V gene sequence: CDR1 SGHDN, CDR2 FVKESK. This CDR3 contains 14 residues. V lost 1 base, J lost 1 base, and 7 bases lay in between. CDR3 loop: CASSQVPGNTEAFF. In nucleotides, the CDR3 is TGTGCCAGCAGCCAAGTCCCAGGGAACACTGAAGCTTTCTTT. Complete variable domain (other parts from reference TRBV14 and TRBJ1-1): EAGVTQFPSHSVIEKGQTVTLRCDPISGHDNLYWYRRVMGKEIKFLLHFVKESKQDESGMPNNRFLAERTGGTYSTLKVQPAELEDSGVYFCASSQVPGNTEAFFGQGTRLTVV.

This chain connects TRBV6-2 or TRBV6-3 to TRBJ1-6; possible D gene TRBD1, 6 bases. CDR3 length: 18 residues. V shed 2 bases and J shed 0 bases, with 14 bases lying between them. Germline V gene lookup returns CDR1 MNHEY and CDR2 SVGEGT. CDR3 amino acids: CASSYEQGQSSYNSPLHF. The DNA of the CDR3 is TGTGCCAGCAGTTACGAACAGGGCCAGAGCTCCTATAATTCACCCCTCCACTTT.

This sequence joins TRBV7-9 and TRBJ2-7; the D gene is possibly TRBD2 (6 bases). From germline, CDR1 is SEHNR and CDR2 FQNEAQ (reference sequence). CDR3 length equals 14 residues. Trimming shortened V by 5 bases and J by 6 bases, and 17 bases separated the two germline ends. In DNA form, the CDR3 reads TGTGCCAGCAGCGACTCCGGGACTTCCGGCGAGCAGTACTTC. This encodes CASSDSGTSGEQYF.

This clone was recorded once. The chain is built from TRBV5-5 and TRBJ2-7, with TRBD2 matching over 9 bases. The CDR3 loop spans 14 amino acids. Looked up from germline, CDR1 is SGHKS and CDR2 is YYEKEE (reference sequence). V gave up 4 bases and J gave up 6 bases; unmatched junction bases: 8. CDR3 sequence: CASSPTAGGTEQYF. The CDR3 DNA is TGTGCCAGCAGCCCAACAGCGGGAGGAACCGAGCAGTACTTC.

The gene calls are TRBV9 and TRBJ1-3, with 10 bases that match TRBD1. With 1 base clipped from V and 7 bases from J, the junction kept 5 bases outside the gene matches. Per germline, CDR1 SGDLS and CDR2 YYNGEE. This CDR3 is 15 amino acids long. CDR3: CASSVNGDRGNTIYF. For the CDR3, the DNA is TGTGCCAGCAGCGTAAATGGGGACAGGGGTAACACCATATATTTT.

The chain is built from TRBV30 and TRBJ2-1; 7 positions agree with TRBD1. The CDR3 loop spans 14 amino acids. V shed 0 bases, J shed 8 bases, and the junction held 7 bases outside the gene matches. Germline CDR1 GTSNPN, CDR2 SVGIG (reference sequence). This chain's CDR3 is CAWSVLDRVHEQFF. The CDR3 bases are TGTGCCTGGAGTGTACTTGACAGGGTTCATGAGCAGTTCTTC.

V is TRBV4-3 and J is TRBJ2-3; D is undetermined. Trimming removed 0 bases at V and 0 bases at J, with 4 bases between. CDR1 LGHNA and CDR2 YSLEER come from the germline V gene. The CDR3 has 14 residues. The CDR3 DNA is TGCGCCAGCAGCCAAGAGGGCAGCACAGATACGCAGTATTTT. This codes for CASSQEGSTDTQYF.

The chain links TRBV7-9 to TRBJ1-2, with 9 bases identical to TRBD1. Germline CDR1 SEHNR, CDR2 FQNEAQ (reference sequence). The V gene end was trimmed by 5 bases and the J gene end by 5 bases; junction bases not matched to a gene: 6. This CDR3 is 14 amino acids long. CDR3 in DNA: TGTGCCAGCAGCCGACTTGGACAGGGGTATGGCTACACCTTC. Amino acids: CASSRLGQGYGYTF.

The chain's CDR3 is CASSAGDSRGGYTF. CDR3 bases: TGTGCCAGTAGTGCTGGGGACAGCCGCGGAGGCTACACCTTC. The J gene is TRBJ1-2, the V gene TRBV19; 7 bases agree with TRBD1. The CDR3 runs 14 residues. V lost 5 bases, J lost 8 bases, and 11 bases stayed unmatched. Germline CDR1 LNHDA, CDR2 SQIVND (reference sequence).

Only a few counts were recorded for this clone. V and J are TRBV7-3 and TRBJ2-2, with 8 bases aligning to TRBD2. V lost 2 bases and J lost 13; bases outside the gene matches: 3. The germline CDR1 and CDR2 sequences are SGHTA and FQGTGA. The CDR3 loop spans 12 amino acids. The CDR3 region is CASSLREGRLFF. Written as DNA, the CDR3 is TGTGCCAGCAGCTTACGGGAGGGACGGCTGTTTTTT.

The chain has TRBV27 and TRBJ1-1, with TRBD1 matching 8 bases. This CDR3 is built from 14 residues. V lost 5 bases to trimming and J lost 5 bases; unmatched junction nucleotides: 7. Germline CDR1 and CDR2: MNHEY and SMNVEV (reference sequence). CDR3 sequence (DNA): TGTGCCAGCAGTGCCACAGGGGGTTCGACTGAAGCTTTCTTT. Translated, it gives CASSATGGSTEAFF.

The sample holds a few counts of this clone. The CDR3 spells CASSSTYQTQYF. In DNA, the CDR3 is TGTGCCAGCAGTTCCACATATCAGACGCAGTATTTT. The chain is built from TRBV6-5 and TRBJ2-3, with D unclear. CDR1 and CDR2 (germline): MNHEY, SVGAGI. The V end lost 4 bases, the J end lost 9 bases, and 11 bases lay between the germline ends. The CDR3 runs to 12 residues.

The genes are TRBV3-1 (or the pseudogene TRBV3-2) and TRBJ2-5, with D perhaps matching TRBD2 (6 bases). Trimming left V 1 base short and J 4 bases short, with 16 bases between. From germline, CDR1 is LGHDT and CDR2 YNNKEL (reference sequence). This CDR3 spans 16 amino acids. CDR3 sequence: CASSQGRRGILETQYF. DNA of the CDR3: TGTGCCAGCAGCCAAGGGCGGCGGGGTATCTTAGAGACCCAGTACTTC.

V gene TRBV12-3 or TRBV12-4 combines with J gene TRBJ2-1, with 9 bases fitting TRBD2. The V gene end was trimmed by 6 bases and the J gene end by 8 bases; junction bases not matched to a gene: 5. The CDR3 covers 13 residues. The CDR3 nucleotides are TGTGCCAGCAGCGGGACTAGCATGCATGAGCAGTTCTTC. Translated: CASSGTSMHEQFF.

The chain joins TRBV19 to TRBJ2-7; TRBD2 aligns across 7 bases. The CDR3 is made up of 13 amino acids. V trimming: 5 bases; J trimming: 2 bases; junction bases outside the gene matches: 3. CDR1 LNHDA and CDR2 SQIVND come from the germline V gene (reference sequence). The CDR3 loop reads CASSGEGAYEQYF. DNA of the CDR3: TGTGCCAGTAGTGGGGAGGGAGCCTACGAGCAGTACTTC.

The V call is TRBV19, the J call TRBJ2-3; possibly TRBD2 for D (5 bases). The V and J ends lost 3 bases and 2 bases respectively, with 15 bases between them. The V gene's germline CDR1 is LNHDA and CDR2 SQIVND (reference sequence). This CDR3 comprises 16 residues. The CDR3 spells CASSMGPGYHTDTQYF. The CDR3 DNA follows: TGTGCCAGTAGTATGGGTCCGGGATACCACACAGATACGCAGTATTTT.

Written as DNA, the CDR3 is TGCGCCAGCAGTGGGTTGGGAGATATCCGCGAGCAGTACTTC. Its translation: CASSGLGDIREQYF. The chain has TRBV5-1 and TRBJ2-7; D may be TRBD2 (5 bases). Trimming removed 5 bases from V and 6 bases from J, with 18 bases in between. The V gene's germline CDR1 is SGHRS and CDR2 YFSETQ. The CDR3 has 14 amino acids.

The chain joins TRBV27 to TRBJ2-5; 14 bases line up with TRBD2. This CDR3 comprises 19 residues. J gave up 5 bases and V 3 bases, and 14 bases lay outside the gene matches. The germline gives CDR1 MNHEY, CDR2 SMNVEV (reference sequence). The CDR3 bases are TGTGCCAGCAGTTTCACCTACCCCCTGGGACTAGCGGGAGCGGAGACCCAGTACTTC. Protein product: CASSFTYPLGLAGAETQYF.

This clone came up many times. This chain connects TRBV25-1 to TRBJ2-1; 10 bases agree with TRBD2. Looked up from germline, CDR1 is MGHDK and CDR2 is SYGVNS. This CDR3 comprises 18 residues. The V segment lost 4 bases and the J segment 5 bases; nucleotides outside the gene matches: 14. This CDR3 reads CASSGYDPGLATNNEQFF. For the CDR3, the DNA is TGTGCCAGCAGTGGATACGATCCGGGACTAGCGACAAACAATGAGCAGTTCTTC.

The CDR3 loop is CASSVVEDTDTQYF. In nucleotides, the CDR3 is TGTGCCAGCAGCGTAGTGGAGGACACAGATACGCAGTATTTT. This chain joins TRBV9 and TRBJ2-3; D possibly corresponds to TRBD2 (5 bases). The V end was cut by 0 bases, the J end by 2 bases, with 7 bases between. The CDR3 sequence is 14 residues long. CDR1 and CDR2 (germline): SGDLS, YYNGEE.

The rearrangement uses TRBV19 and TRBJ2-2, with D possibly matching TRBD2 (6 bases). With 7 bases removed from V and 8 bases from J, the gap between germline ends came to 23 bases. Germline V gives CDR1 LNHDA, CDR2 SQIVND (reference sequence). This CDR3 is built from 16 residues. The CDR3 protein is CASTSPGGKGTGELFF. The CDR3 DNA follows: TGTGCCAGTACCTCCCCCGGAGGGAAAGGTACTGGGGAGCTGTTTTTT.

The CDR3 protein is CATYPGAWSSGNTIYF. CDR3 bases: TGTGCCACCTACCCCGGCGCCTGGAGCTCTGGAAACACCATATATTTT. The chain has TRBV2 and TRBJ1-3, with D unresolved. This CDR3 has 16 residues. With 10 bases removed from V and 0 bases from J, the gap between germline ends came to 19 bases. The germline V gene encodes CDR1 SNHLY and CDR2 FYNNEI.

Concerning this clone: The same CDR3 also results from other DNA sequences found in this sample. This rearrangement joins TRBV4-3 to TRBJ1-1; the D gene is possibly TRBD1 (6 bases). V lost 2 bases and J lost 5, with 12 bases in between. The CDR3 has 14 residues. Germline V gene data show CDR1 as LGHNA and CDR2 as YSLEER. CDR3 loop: CASSQRGGGTEAFF. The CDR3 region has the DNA TGCGCCAGCAGCCAAAGGGGGGGAGGGACTGAAGCTTTCTTT.

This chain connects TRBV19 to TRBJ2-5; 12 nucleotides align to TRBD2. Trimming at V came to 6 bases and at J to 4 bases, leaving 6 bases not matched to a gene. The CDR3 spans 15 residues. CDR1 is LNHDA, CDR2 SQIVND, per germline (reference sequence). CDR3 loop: CASSTGLAGRETQYF. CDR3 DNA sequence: TGTGCCAGTAGCACGGGACTAGCGGGTCGAGAGACCCAGTACTTC. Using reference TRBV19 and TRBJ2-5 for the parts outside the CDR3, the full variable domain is DGGITQSPKYLFRKEGQNVTLSCEQNLNHDAMYWYRQDPGQGLRLIYYSQIVNDFQKGDIAEGYSVSREKKESFPLTVTSAQKNPTAFYLCASSTGLAGRETQYFGPGTRLLVL.